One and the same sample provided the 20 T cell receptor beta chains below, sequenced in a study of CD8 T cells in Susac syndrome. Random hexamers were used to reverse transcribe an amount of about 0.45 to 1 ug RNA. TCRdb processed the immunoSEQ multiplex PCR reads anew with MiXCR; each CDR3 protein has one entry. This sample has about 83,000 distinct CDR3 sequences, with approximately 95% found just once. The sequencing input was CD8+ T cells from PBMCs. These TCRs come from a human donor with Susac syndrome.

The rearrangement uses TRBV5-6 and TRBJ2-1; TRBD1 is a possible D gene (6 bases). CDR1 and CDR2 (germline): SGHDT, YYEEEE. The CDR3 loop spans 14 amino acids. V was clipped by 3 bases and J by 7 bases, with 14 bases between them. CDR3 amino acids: CASSSSQGRNEQFF. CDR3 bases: TGTGCCAGCAGCTCGTCACAGGGTAGGAATGAGCAGTTCTTC.

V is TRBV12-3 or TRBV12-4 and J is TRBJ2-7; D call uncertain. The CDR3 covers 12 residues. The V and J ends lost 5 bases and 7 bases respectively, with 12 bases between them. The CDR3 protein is CASSPTLWEQYF. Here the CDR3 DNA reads TGTGCCAGCAGTCCCACCCTGTGGGAGCAGTACTTC.

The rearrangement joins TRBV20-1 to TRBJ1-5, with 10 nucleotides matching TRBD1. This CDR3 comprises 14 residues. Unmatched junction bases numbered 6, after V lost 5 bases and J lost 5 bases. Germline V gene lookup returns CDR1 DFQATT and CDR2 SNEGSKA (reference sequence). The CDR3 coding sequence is TGCAGTGCTTCTGGGACAGGGGACCATCAGCCCCAGCATTTT. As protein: CSASGTGDHQPQHF.

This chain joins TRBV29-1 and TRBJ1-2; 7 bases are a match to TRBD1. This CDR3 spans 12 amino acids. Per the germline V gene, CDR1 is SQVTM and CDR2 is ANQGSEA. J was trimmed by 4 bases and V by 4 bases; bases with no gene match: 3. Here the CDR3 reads CSVAGTAYGYTF. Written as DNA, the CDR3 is TGCAGCGTTGCCGGGACAGCCTATGGCTACACCTTC. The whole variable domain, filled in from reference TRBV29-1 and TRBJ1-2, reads SAVISQKPSRDICQRGTSLTIQCQVDSQVTMMFWYRQQPGQSLTLIATANQGSEATYESGFVIDKFPISRPNLTFSTLTVSNMSPEDSSIYLCSVAGTAYGYTFGSGTRLTVV.

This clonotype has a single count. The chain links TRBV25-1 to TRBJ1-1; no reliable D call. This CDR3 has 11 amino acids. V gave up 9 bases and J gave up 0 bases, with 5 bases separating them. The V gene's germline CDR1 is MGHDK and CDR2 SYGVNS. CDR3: CASLLNTEAFF. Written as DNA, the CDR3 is TGTGCCAGTTTATTGAACACTGAAGCTTTCTTT.

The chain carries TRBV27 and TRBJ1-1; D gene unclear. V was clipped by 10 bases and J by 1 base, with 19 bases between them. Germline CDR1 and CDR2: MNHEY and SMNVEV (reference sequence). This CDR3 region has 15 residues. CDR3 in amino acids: CATYTATEANTEAFF. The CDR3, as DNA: TGTGCCACCTACACCGCGACCGAGGCGAACACTGAAGCTTTCTTT.

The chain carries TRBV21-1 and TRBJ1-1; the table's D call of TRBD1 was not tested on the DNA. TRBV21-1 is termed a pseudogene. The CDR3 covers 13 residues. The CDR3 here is CAASQGVLAEAFF. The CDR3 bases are TGTGCCGCTAGCCAGGGGGTGCTGGCTGAAGCTTTCTTT.

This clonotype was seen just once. This chain's CDR3 is CAWSPGQGFDGYTF. The CDR3 nucleotides read TGTGCCTGGAGTCCGGGACAGGGATTTGATGGCTACACCTTC. The gene calls are TRBV30 and TRBJ1-2; 9 bases are a match to TRBD1. Germline V gene data show CDR1 as GTSNPN and CDR2 as SVGIG (reference sequence). There are 14 residues in the CDR3. The trim removed 2 bases at V and 6 bases at J, leaving 7 bases unmatched.

The CDR3 DNA sequence: TGCAGTGCTAGTCCCCCAGCTACGTACGAGCAGTACTTC. Translation: CSASPPATYEQYF. J is TRBJ2-7 and V is TRBV20-1; unclear D gene. The CDR3 consists of 13 residues. Germline V CDR1 and CDR2: DFQATT, SNEGSKA (reference sequence). Trimming removed 3 bases from V and 4 bases from J, with 13 bases in between.

Here the CDR3 DNA reads TGTGCCAGCAGCTTAGGAACAGGGAGAGGAGGTCCAGATACGCAGTATTTT. Amino acids: CASSLGTGRGGPDTQYF. V is TRBV13 and J is TRBJ2-3; TRBD1 is a possible D gene (6 bases). Trimming cost V 0 bases and J 4 bases, with 17 bases left between them. The CDR3 loop spans 17 amino acids. Germline V gene data show CDR1 as PRHDT and CDR2 as FYEKMQ (reference sequence).

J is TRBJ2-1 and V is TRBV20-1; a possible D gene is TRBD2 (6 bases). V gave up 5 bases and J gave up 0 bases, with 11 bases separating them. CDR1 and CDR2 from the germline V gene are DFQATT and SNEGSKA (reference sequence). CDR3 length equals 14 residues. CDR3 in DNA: TGCAGTGCTGGGGACTTTAGCTCCTACAATGAGCAGTTCTTC. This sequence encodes CSAGDFSSYNEQFF.

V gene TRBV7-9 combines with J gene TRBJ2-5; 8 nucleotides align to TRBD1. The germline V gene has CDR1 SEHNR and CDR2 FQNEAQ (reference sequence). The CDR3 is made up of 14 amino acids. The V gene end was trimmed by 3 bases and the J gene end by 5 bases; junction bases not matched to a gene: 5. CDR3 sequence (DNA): TGTGCCAGCAGCTTCTCAGGGGGCGGGGAGACCCAGTACTTC. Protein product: CASSFSGGGETQYF.

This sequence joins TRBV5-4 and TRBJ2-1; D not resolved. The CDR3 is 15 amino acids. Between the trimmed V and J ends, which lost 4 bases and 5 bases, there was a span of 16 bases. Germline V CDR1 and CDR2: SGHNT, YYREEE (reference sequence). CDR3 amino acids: CASSPRHIINNEQFF. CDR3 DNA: TGTGCCAGCAGCCCCCGACACATAATCAACAATGAGCAGTTCTTC.

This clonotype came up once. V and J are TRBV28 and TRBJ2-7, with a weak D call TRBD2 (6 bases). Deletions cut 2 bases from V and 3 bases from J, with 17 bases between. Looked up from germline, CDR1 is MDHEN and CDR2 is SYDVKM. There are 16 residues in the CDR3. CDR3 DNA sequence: TGTGCCAGCAGTTTACGCGGGATAGCTGCACTCTACGAGCAGTACTTC. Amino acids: CASSLRGIAALYEQYF. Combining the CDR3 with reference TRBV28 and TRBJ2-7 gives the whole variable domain DVKVTQSSRYLVKRTGEKVFLECVQDMDHENMFWYRQDPGLGLRLIYFSYDVKMKEKGDIPEGYSVSREKKERFSLILESASTNQTSMYLCASSLRGIAALYEQYFGPGTRLTVT.

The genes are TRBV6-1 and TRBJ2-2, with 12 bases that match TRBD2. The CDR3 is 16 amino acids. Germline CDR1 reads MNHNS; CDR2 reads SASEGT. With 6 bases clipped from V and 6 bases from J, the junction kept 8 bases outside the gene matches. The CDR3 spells CASSLGLAGLSGELFF. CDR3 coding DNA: TGTGCCAGCAGCCTCGGACTAGCGGGACTATCCGGGGAGCTGTTTTTT.

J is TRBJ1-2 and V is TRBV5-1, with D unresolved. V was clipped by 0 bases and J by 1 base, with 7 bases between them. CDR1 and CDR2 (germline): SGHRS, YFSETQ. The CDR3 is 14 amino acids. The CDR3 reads CASSLVEGNYGYTF. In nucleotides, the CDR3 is TGCGCCAGCAGCTTGGTTGAGGGTAACTATGGCTACACCTTC. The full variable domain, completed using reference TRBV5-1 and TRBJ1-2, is KAGVTQTPRYLIKTRGQQVTLSCSPISGHRSVSWYQQTPGQGLQFLFEYFSETQRNKGNFPGRFSGRQFSNSRSEMNVSTLELGDSALYLCASSLVEGNYGYTFGSGTRLTVV.

CDR3: CASSSSGLSYEQYF. CDR3 sequence (DNA): TGTGCCAGCAGTTCCAGCGGGCTCTCCTACGAGCAGTACTTC. The chain is built from TRBV27 and TRBJ2-7; the D gene is possibly TRBD2 (6 bases). From germline, CDR1 is MNHEY and CDR2 SMNVEV (reference sequence). Trimming took 4 bases from V and 0 from J, leaving 10 bases between them. CDR3 length: 14 amino acids.

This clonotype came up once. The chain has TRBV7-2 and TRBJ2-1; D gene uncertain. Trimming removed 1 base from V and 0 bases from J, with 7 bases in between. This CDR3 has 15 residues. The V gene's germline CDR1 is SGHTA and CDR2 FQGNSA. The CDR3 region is CASSLGVSSYNEQFF. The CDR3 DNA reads TGTGCCAGCAGCTTAGGTGTTAGCTCCTACAATGAGCAGTTCTTC. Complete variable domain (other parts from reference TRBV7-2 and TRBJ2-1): GAGVSQSPSNKVTEKGKDVELRCDPISGHTALYWYRQSLGQGLEFLIYFQGNSAPDKSGLPSDRFSAERTGGSVSTLTIQRTQQEDSAVYLCASSLGVSSYNEQFFGPGTRLTVL.

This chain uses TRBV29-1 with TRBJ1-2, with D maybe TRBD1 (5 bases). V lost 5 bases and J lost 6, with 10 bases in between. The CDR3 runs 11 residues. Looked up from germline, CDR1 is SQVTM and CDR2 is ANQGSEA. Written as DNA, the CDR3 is TGCAGCGTTCGGACGGGGGATGGCTACACCTTC. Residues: CSVRTGDGYTF.

The CDR3 region is CASSLESTASMTGYGYTF. In nucleotides, the CDR3 is TGTGCCAGCAGCTTAGAATCTACCGCCTCGATGACTGGCTATGGCTACACCTTC. The chain is built from TRBV7-9 and TRBJ1-2; D gene unclear. There are 18 residues in the CDR3. Germline loops: CDR1 SEHNR, CDR2 FQNEAQ (reference sequence). The ends were cut back, 1 base at V and 4 bases at J, with 22 bases in the middle.